Below, 3 T cell receptor beta chains from the same sample are listed, as sequenced in a study of graft-versus-host responses after intestinal transplantation. Tissue from the graft was processed to free its intraepithelial and lamina propria lymphocytes. Profiling relied on immunoSEQ multiplex PCR, and the TCRdb table lists in-frame clones only, not all of them. The repertoire holds about 23,000 clones, with roughly 79% as singletons. This specimen consisted of ileum tissue, obtained 12 days after intestinal transplant. Receptors were obtained from a human patient who received an intestinal transplant, so some T cells may come from the graft donor.

This sequence joins TRBV14 and TRBJ2-7; D is possibly TRBD2 (5 bases). Trimming cost V 4 bases and J 0 bases, with 13 bases left between them. This CDR3 comprises 15 residues. CDR1 is SGHDN and CDR2 is FVKESK in the germline V gene. CDR3 sequence reads: CASSPSGASSYEQYF. DNA of the CDR3: TGTGCCAGCAGCCCCAGCGGTGCTAGCTCCTACGAGCAGTACTTC.

The chain links TRBV9 to TRBJ2-7; 15 bases fit TRBD2. The J segment lost 6 bases and the V segment lost 4 bases, leaving 8 bases of the junction unmatched. The length of the CDR3 is 16 residues. Germline loops: CDR1 SGDLS, CDR2 YYNGEE. Here the CDR3 reads CASSFGLAGGPPEQYF. The CDR3 DNA is TGTGCCAGCAGCTTCGGACTAGCGGGGGGGCCCCCCGAGCAGTACTTC. The whole variable domain, filled in from reference TRBV9 and TRBJ2-7, reads DSGVTQTPKHLITATGQRVTLRCSPRSGDLSVYWYQQSLDQGLQFLIQYYNGEERAKGNILERFSAQQFPDLHSELNLSSLELGDSALYFCASSFGLAGGPPEQYFGPGTRLTVT.

The V call is TRBV7-9, the J call TRBJ1-1; TRBD1 might be the D (6 bases). V was clipped by 10 bases and J by 0 bases, with 18 bases between them. The V gene's germline CDR1 is SEHNR and CDR2 FQNEAQ (reference sequence). The CDR3 contains 15 residues. Written as DNA, the CDR3 is TGTGCCACGAGGAGCAGGGGCGAAATGAACACTGAAGCTTTCTTT. This translates into CATRSRGEMNTEAFF.